This T cell receptor (beta chain) was captured by sequencing in a study of shared clonotypes between healthy human individuals. There are 15 residues in the CDR3. Trimming cost V 6 bases and J 3 bases, with 14 bases left between them. Germline CDR1 SNHLY, CDR2 FYNNEI. Clones were sequenced by immunoSEQ multiplex PCR, and TCRdb holds only the in-frame ones, with some missing. Counted here are 2 million to 2.5 million clones, 80% to 95% occurring once; the ten biggest clones make up around 0.37%. This chain links TRBV2 with TRBJ2-2, with a weak D call TRBD1 (5 bases). This clonotype was sampled from a man younger than 30 in good health. Some clones in this sample may be carry-over from other donors' samples. Sequenced material: naive CD4+ T cells from PBMCs. As for subset: CD45RA+ positively selected. The CDR3 loop reads CASSMDNQDTGELFF. CDR3 coding DNA: TGTGCCAGCAGCATGGACAATCAGGACACCGGGGAGCTGTTTTTT.